The 31 T cell receptor beta chains in this list originate from one sample, sequenced in a study of T cell responses to AZD1222 COVID-19 vaccine. The data were produced by immunoSEQ multiplex PCR, yet TCRdb's version contains in-frame clones alone and is incomplete. The repertoire holds about 130,000 clones, with 89% as singletons. Sequenced material: peripheral blood, taken on day 0 of AZD1222 vaccination. Receptors originate from an adult in good health.

The genes are TRBV18 and TRBJ2-7; 11 nucleotides line up with TRBD2. The CDR3 extends over 18 amino acids. CDR1 is KGHSH and CDR2 is LQKENI in the germline V gene. The V segment lost 3 bases and the J segment 3 bases; nucleotides outside the gene matches: 13. The CDR3 nucleotides are TGTGCCAGCTCACCGACTAGCGGGAAGTGGTTCTACTTCTACGAGCAGTACTTC. This sequence encodes CASSPTSGKWFYFYEQYF.

This clone occurred a few times. V and J are TRBV6-6 and TRBJ1-1; D not resolved. The CDR3 is made up of 15 amino acids. The ends were cut back, 6 bases at V and 6 bases at J, with 20 bases in the middle. Germline V gives CDR1 MNHNY, CDR2 SVGAGI (reference sequence). CDR3 bases: TGTGCCAGCAGGTACCGACCCCCTAGGGAGGCTGAAGCTTTCTTT. Residues: CASRYRPPREAEAFF.

Notes on this clone: Other DNA sequences in this sample translate to the same CDR3. The chain is built from TRBV27 and TRBJ1-4, with a tentative D call TRBD1 (6 bases). Trimming stripped 2 bases from V and 8 bases from J, with 12 bases between. This CDR3 contains 14 residues. Germline V lookup: CDR1 MNHEY, CDR2 SMNVEV (reference sequence). As DNA, the CDR3 is TGTGCCAGCAGTTTAGGCAGGGGCGGCGAAAAACTGTTTTTT. It is translated as CASSLGRGGEKLFF.

This clone occurred a few times. V usage is TRBV7-2 and J usage is TRBJ2-1; 9 positions agree with TRBD2. CDR1 and CDR2 (germline): SGHTA, FQGNSA. Trimming cost V 1 base and J 2 bases; bases outside gene matches: 0. The CDR3 has 15 residues. The CDR3 DNA sequence: TGTGCCAGCAGCTTAGGCGGGAGGGCCTACAATGAGCAGTTCTTC. Its translation: CASSLGGRAYNEQFF.

This chain joins TRBV28 and TRBJ2-5; 7 positions agree with TRBD2. Germline trimming cut 7 bases from V and 3 bases from J; bases unmatched to any gene: 8. From germline, CDR1 is MDHEN and CDR2 SYDVKM. The length of the CDR3 is 14 residues. CDR3 region: CASTRAGWEETQYF. The CDR3 DNA reads TGTGCCAGCACCCGAGCGGGGTGGGAAGAGACCCAGTACTTC.

This clone was seen just once. CDR3 region: CASSSNSYNEQFF. DNA of the CDR3: TGTGCCAGCAGCTCGAACTCCTACAATGAGCAGTTCTTC. V gene TRBV7-3 combines with J gene TRBJ2-1; no clear D. Germline lookup yields CDR1 SGHTA and CDR2 FQGTGA. This CDR3 is 13 amino acids long. Trimming pared 4 bases from V and 0 bases from J, leaving 4 bases between. The full variable domain, completed using reference TRBV7-3 and TRBJ2-1, is GAGVSQTPSNKVTEKGKYVELRCDPISGHTALYWYRQSLGQGPEFLIYFQGTGAADDSGLPNDRFFAVRPEGSVSTLKIQRTERGDSAVYLCASSSNSYNEQFFGPGTRLTVL.

This chain links TRBV27 with TRBJ2-7, with a tentative D call TRBD1 (6 bases). The CDR3 length is 15 residues. Trimming pared 4 bases from V and 3 bases from J, leaving 16 bases between. CDR1 and CDR2 from the germline V gene are MNHEY and SMNVEV (reference sequence). CDR3 region: CASSWMTGPYYEQYF. The CDR3 bases are TGTGCCAGCAGTTGGATGACAGGCCCTTACTACGAGCAGTACTTC.

V and J are TRBV9 and TRBJ2-7; no reliable D call. The CDR3 has 14 residues. Germline V CDR1 and CDR2: SGDLS, YYNGEE. Trimming cost V 0 bases and J 6 bases, with 13 bases left between them. The CDR3 bases are TGTGCCAGCAGCGTAGAGGCCGGTTTGGGCGAGCAGTACTTC. It translates to CASSVEAGLGEQYF.

The chain couples TRBV19 to TRBJ2-7, with 9 bases lining up with TRBD1. The CDR3 loop spans 14 amino acids. Trimming cost V 4 bases and J 5 bases; bases outside gene matches: 6. Germline lookup yields CDR1 LNHDA and CDR2 SQIVND (reference sequence). DNA of the CDR3: TGTGCCAGTAGTACGGGACAGGGATTAGACGAGCAGTACTTC. Its translation is CASSTGQGLDEQYF.

The chain recombines TRBV6-5 with TRBJ1-1; a possible D gene is TRBD1 (5 bases). The CDR3 runs to 13 residues. Trimming took off 2 bases at V and 7 bases at J, with 11 bases between the two ends. Per the germline V gene, CDR1 is MNHEY and CDR2 is SVGAGI. CDR3 DNA: TGTGCCAGCAGTTACGAGGGGACTGTTGAAGCTTTCTTT. This sequence encodes CASSYEGTVEAFF.

J is TRBJ2-2 and V is TRBV25-1; D may be TRBD1 (6 bases). The V end lost 0 bases, the J end lost 4 bases, and 15 bases lay between the germline ends. Germline CDR1 reads MGHDK; CDR2 reads SYGVNS. The CDR3 loop spans 17 amino acids. This chain's CDR3 is CASSEYSQGSTTGELFF. The CDR3 nucleotides read TGTGCCAGCAGTGAATATTCTCAGGGGAGTACCACCGGGGAGCTGTTTTTT.

This chain uses TRBV11-2 with TRBJ1-6; the match to TRBD1 covers 10 bases. V dropped 0 bases and J dropped 13; count of bases not matched to a gene: 12. CDR3 size: 17 residues. Germline CDR1 reads SGHAT; CDR2 reads FQNNGV. The CDR3 region has the DNA TGTGCCAGCAGCTTAGAAGGGGCCGGACAGGGGGTGACCCCCCTCCACTTT. It codes for CASSLEGAGQGVTPLHF.

The CDR3 bases are TGTGCCAGCAGCTTAGGTCTAGCGGGAGTTTCACCAGGCTACGAGCAGTACTTC. Translating gives CASSLGLAGVSPGYEQYF. J is TRBJ2-7 and V is TRBV7-9; 10 bases match TRBD2. The CDR3 contains 18 residues. Trimming took 1 base from V and 3 from J; bases not matched to a gene: 12. Germline-derived CDR1 and CDR2 are SEHNR and FQNEAQ (reference sequence).

The V and J genes are TRBV12-3 or TRBV12-4 and TRBJ1-1; no firm D call. V lost 5 bases and J 5 bases, leaving 12 bases between the germline ends. The CDR3 consists of 13 residues. CDR3 sequence reads: CASSPDPGTEAFF. CDR3 DNA: TGTGCCAGCAGTCCAGACCCGGGAACTGAAGCTTTCTTT.

The J gene is TRBJ2-1, the V gene TRBV7-2, with TRBD2 matching over 12 bases. The V and J ends lost 3 bases and 8 bases, in that order; junction bases with no gene match: 2. The CDR3 covers 14 residues. Germline CDR1 SGHTA, CDR2 FQGNSA. The CDR3 nucleotides read TGTGCCAGCAGCTTGACTAGCGGGAGCCATGAGCAGTTCTTC. This codes for CASSLTSGSHEQFF.

The chain carries TRBV11-3 and TRBJ1-1, with D possibly being TRBD1 (5 bases). Germline CDR1 reads SGHNT; CDR2 reads YENEEA. The CDR3 has 16 residues. With 1 base removed from V and 4 bases from J, the gap between germline ends came to 16 bases. Written as DNA, the CDR3 is TGTGCCAGCAGCTTAGGTCTGGGTCGGGGGAGCACTGAAGCTTTCTTT. Protein product: CASSLGLGRGSTEAFF.

The J gene is TRBJ1-2, the V gene TRBV5-1, with 9 nucleotides matching TRBD1. The V gene end was trimmed by 2 bases and the J gene end by 2 bases; junction bases not matched to a gene: 7. This CDR3 is built from 16 residues. Germline V gives CDR1 SGHRS, CDR2 YFSETQ. CDR3 region: CASSFFGDRANYGYTF. The CDR3 DNA reads TGCGCCAGCAGCTTCTTTGGGGACAGGGCAAACTATGGCTACACCTTC.

The rearrangement joins TRBV19 to TRBJ2-7; a weak D match, TRBD2 (6 bases). V gave up 4 bases and J gave up 0 bases, with 7 bases separating them. The CDR3 totals 13 residues. Germline V gene data show CDR1 as LNHDA and CDR2 as SQIVND (reference sequence). This CDR3 is CASSSGISYEQYF. The CDR3 DNA follows: TGTGCCAGTAGTAGCGGGATCTCCTACGAGCAGTACTTC. The variable domain in full, with the rest retrieved from reference TRBV19 and TRBJ2-7, is DGGITQSPKYLFRKEGQNVTLSCEQNLNHDAMYWYRQDPGQGLRLIYYSQIVNDFQKGDIAEGYSVSREKKESFPLTVTSAQKNPTAFYLCASSSGISYEQYFGPGTRLTVT.

The chain combines TRBV7-8 with TRBJ2-1, with 11 bases that match TRBD2. Losses at the gene ends were 3 bases for V and 10 bases for J; bases not matched to a gene: 8. Germline V lookup: CDR1 SGHVS, CDR2 FQNEAQ. This CDR3 is built from 15 residues. CDR3 bases: TGTGCCAGCAGCTTGAGAGGACTAGCGGGCAAGGAGCAGTTCTTC. Protein product: CASSLRGLAGKEQFF. Combining the CDR3 with reference TRBV7-8 and TRBJ2-1 gives the whole variable domain GAGVSQSPRYKVAKRGQDVALRCDPISGHVSLFWYQQALGQGPEFLTYFQNEAQLDKSGLPSDRFFAERPEGSVSTLKIQRTQQEDSAVYLCASSLRGLAGKEQFFGPGTRLTVL.

The rearrangement uses TRBV11-1 and TRBJ2-7; D may be TRBD1 (5 bases). This CDR3 is built from 14 residues. The germline V gene has CDR1 SGHAT and CDR2 FQDESV (reference sequence). V lost 3 bases to trimming and J lost 0 bases, with 9 bases between them. The CDR3 DNA reads TGTGCCAGCAGCTTCCCAGGGCGCTCCTACGAGCAGTACTTC. Encoded protein: CASSFPGRSYEQYF.

The chain employs TRBV9 and TRBJ1-1, with a weak D call TRBD1 (5 bases). Trimming took off 5 bases at V and 5 bases at J, with 16 bases between the two ends. The CDR3 sequence is 14 residues long. Germline CDR1 reads SGDLS; CDR2 reads YYNGEE. The CDR3 DNA sequence: TGTGCCAGCAGTGTGGGGCCCCTTGGGACTGAAGCTTTCTTT. Translated, it gives CASSVGPLGTEAFF.

The J gene is TRBJ2-1, the V gene TRBV30; possibly TRBD1 for D (6 bases). CDR3 size: 12 residues. Trimming cost V 2 bases and J 6 bases, with 8 bases left between them. CDR1 and CDR2 (germline): GTSNPN, SVGIG (reference sequence). The CDR3 DNA reads TGTGCCTGGAGTTCAGGGGTCAATGAGCAGTTCTTC. It codes for CAWSSGVNEQFF. Using reference TRBV30 and TRBJ2-1 for the parts outside the CDR3, the full variable domain is SQTIHQWPATLVQPVGSPLSLECTVEGTSNPNLYWYRQAAGRGLQLLFYSVGIGQISSEVPQNLSASRPQDRQFILSSKKLLLSDSGFYLCAWSSGVNEQFFGPGTRLTVL.

This chain joins TRBV5-8 and TRBJ2-2; D gene ambiguous. The length of the CDR3 is 14 residues. In germline, CDR1 is SGHTS, CDR2 YDEGEE. Trimming left V 4 bases short and J 6 bases short, with 13 bases between. The CDR3 protein is CASSPSPVPGELFF. In DNA form, the CDR3 reads TGTGCCAGCAGCCCCAGTCCCGTTCCCGGGGAGCTGTTTTTT. Complete variable domain (other parts from reference TRBV5-8 and TRBJ2-2): EAGVTQSPTHLIKTRGQQATLRCSPISGHTSVYWYQQALGLGLQFLLWYDEGEERNRGNFPPRFSGRQFPNYSSELNVNALELEDSALYLCASSPSPVPGELFFGEGSRLTVL.

The V call is TRBV5-6, the J call TRBJ1-3, with D tentatively TRBD1 (6 bases). CDR1 and CDR2 (germline): SGHDT, YYEEEE. The V and J ends lost 0 bases and 2 bases respectively, with 6 bases between them. The CDR3 runs 14 residues. This CDR3 is CASSLGQAGNTIYF. The CDR3 nucleotides are TGTGCCAGCAGCTTGGGACAGGCTGGAAACACCATATATTTT.

The chain employs TRBV5-4 and TRBJ2-7; 12 bases fit TRBD2. Germline CDR1 is SGHNT and CDR2 is YYREEE (reference sequence). The V segment lost 3 bases and the J segment 12 bases; nucleotides outside the gene matches: 10. This CDR3 has 14 amino acids. DNA of the CDR3: TGTGCCAGCAGCTCGGGACTAGCGGGCCCCCTGATGTACTTC. Encoded protein: CASSSGLAGPLMYF.

The rearrangement joins TRBV3-1 (or the pseudogene TRBV3-2) to TRBJ2-3; TRBD2 matches 10 bases. CDR3 length equals 17 residues. The germline V gene encodes CDR1 LGHDT and CDR2 YNNKEL (reference sequence). V trimming: 0 bases; J trimming: 9 bases; junction bases outside the gene matches: 12. The CDR3, as DNA: TGTGCCAGCAGCCAAGAAGGGTTGGGAGCGGGAGGGCGAACGCAGTATTTT. Protein: CASSQEGLGAGGRTQYF.

J is TRBJ2-2 and V is TRBV7-2; maybe TRBD1 (6 bases). Germline V gene lookup returns CDR1 SGHTA and CDR2 FQGNSA. The CDR3 covers 16 residues. V dropped 6 bases and J dropped 0 bases, with 14 bases sitting between them. CDR3 region: CASSKTGTSNTGELFF. CDR3 in DNA: TGTGCCAGCAGTAAAACCGGGACATCGAACACCGGGGAGCTGTTTTTT.

In this sample, this clone is medium-sized. This chain connects TRBV6-4 to TRBJ1-6; D is undetermined. Trimming removed 2 bases from V and 7 bases from J, with 9 bases in between. The germline V gene has CDR1 MRHNA and CDR2 SNTAGT. The CDR3 sequence is 14 residues long. CDR3 sequence: CASSDEVENSPLHF. As DNA, the CDR3 is TGTGCCAGCAGTGACGAGGTAGAGAATTCACCCCTCCACTTT.

This chain connects TRBV6-2 or TRBV6-3 to TRBJ1-6, with TRBD1 identical over 8 bases. The length of the CDR3 is 15 residues. V shed 0 bases and J 9 bases; nucleotides not matched to a gene: 4. Germline V gives CDR1 MNHEY, CDR2 SVGEGT. Here the CDR3 DNA reads TGTGCCAGCAGTTACTCAGCAGGGGGCCGTTCACCCCTCCACTTT. Protein: CASSYSAGGRSPLHF.

The V call is TRBV29-1, the J call TRBJ2-4, with 16 bases fitting TRBD2. Germline V gene lookup returns CDR1 SQVTM and CDR2 ANQGSEA. V shed 5 bases, J shed 3 bases, and the junction held 10 bases outside the gene matches. The CDR3 consists of 18 residues. The CDR3, as DNA: TGCAGCGTTATGGGACTAGCGGGAGGGAGGGGGGTCAAAAACATTCAGTACTTC. Translation gives CSVMGLAGGRGVKNIQYF.

This clone occurred once. The chain couples TRBV10-1 to TRBJ2-1; D is unclear. The V end lost 0 bases, the J end lost 4 bases, and 4 bases lay between the germline ends. CDR1 WNHNN and CDR2 SYGVQD come from the germline V gene (reference sequence). The CDR3 contains 13 residues. CDR3 loop: CASSESAYNEQFF. Here the CDR3 DNA reads TGCGCCAGCAGTGAGTCGGCTTACAATGAGCAGTTCTTC.